One sample yielded the 3 T cell receptor beta chains listed below, sequenced in a study of cytomegalovirus exposure and HLA in healthy donors. PCR amplification relied on 60 Vbeta primers (plus 13 Jbeta primers). TCRdb keeps only in-frame clones here, not all; method: immunoSEQ multiplex PCR. The sample consists of approximately 100,000 clones, around three quarters of them appearing once. The sequenced material came from PBMCs. All receptors derive from a female donor in good health and CMV-seropositive.

This clone was counted a single time. The J gene is TRBJ1-1, the V gene TRBV5-1; TRBD1 matches at 7 bases. Germline V gene sequence: CDR1 SGHRS, CDR2 YFSETQ. The CDR3 length is 16 residues. Losses at the gene ends were 2 bases for V and 6 bases for J; bases not matched to a gene: 13. In nucleotides, the CDR3 is TGCGCCAGCAGCTTAGGCCGGGACAGCAGGAGGGCTGAAGCTTTCTTT. Translating gives CASSLGRDSRRAEAFF. Filled out from reference TRBV5-1 and TRBJ1-1, the complete variable domain reads KAGVTQTPRYLIKTRGQQVTLSCSPISGHRSVSWYQQTPGQGLQFLFEYFSETQRNKGNFPGRFSGRQFSNSRSEMNVSTLELGDSALYLCASSLGRDSRRAEAFFGQGTRLTVV.

This clone occurred once. V usage is TRBV5-1 and J usage is TRBJ1-3; the match to TRBD1 covers 9 bases. This CDR3 has 16 amino acids. V dropped 0 bases and J dropped 4; count of bases not matched to a gene: 5. Germline V gene data show CDR1 as SGHRS and CDR2 as YFSETQ. The CDR3 sequence is CASSLAGTGSGNTIYF. CDR3 coding DNA: TGCGCCAGCAGCTTGGCCGGGACAGGGTCAGGAAACACCATATATTTT.

The chain couples TRBV7-9 to TRBJ1-2, with 9 bases fitting TRBD1. The J segment lost 8 bases and the V segment lost 4 bases, leaving 14 bases of the junction unmatched. CDR1 is SEHNR, CDR2 FQNEAQ, per germline (reference sequence). The CDR3 runs 16 residues. This CDR3 reads CASSWGTGQGVIGYTF. The CDR3 nucleotides are TGTGCCAGCAGCTGGGGGACAGGGCAAGGTGTGATAGGCTACACCTTC. Filled out from reference TRBV7-9 and TRBJ1-2, the complete variable domain reads DTGVSQNPRHKITKRGQNVTFRCDPISEHNRLYWYRQTLGQGPEFLTYFQNEAQLEKSRLLSDRFSAERPKGSFSTLEIQRTEQGDSAMYLCASSWGTGQGVIGYTFGSGTRLTVV.